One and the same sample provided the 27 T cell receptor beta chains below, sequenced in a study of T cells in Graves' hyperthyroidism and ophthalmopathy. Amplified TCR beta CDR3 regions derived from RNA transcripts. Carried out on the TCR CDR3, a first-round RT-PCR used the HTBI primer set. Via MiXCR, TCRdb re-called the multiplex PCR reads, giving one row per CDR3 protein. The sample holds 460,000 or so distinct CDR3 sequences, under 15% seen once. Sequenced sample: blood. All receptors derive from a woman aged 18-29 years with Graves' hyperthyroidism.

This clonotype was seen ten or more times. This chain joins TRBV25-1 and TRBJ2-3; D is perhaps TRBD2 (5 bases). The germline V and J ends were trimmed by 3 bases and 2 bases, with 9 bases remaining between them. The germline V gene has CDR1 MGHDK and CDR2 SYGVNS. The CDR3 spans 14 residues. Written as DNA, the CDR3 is TGTGCCAGCAGTGACAATCTAGCCACAGATACGCAGTATTTT. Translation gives CASSDNLATDTQYF.

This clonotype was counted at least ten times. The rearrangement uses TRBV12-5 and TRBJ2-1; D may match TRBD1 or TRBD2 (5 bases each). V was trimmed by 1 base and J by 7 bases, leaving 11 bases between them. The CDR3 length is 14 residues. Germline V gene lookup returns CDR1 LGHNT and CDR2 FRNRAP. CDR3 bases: TGTGCTAGTGGTTTGGGGGGCTCGGGAAATGAGCAGTTCTTC. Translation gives CASGLGGSGNEQFF.

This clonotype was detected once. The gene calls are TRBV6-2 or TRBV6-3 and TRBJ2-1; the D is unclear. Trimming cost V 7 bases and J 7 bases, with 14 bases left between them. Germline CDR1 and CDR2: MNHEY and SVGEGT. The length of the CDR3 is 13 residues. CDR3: CASIENWSNEQFF. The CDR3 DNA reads TGTGCCAGCATAGAAAACTGGTCAAATGAGCAGTTCTTC.

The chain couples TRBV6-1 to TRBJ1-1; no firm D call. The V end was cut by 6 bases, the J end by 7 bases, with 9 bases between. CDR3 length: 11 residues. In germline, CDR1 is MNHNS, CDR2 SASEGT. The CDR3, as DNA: TGTGCCAGCAGCCGACGTGATGAAGCTTTCTTT. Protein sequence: CASSRRDEAFF.

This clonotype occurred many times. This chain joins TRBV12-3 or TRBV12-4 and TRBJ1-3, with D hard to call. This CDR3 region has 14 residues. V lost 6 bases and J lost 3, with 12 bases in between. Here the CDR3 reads CASSAPPYGNTIYF. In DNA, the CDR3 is TGTGCCAGCAGCGCGCCCCCGTATGGAAACACCATATATTTT.

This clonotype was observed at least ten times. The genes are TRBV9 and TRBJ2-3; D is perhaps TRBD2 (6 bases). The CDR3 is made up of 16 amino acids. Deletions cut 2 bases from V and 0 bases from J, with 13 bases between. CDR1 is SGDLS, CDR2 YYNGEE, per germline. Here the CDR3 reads CASSVYFAGSTDTQYF. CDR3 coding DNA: TGTGCCAGCAGCGTCTACTTCGCGGGGAGCACAGATACGCAGTATTTT. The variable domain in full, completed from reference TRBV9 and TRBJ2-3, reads DSGVTQTPKHLITATGQRVTLRCSPRSGDLSVYWYQQSLDQGLQFLIQYYNGEERAKGNILERFSAQQFPDLHSELNLSSLELGDSALYFCASSVYFAGSTDTQYFGPGTRLTVL.

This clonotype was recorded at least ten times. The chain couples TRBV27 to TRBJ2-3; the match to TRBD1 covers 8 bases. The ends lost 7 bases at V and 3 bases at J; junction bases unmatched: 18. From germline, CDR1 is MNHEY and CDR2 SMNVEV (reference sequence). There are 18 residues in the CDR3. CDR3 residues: CASKPLGTGGGRTDTQYF. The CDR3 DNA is TGTGCCAGCAAGCCGCTGGGGACAGGAGGGGGGAGGACAGATACGCAGTATTTT.

The CDR3 nucleotides are TGTGCCTGGCTTCCCCGGACTAGCGGGAGGGCCCCGGGCGCCTACGAGCAGTACTTC. Its protein product is CAWLPRTSGRAPGAYEQYF. The J gene is TRBJ2-7, the V gene TRBV30; TRBD2 matches at 15 bases. With V trimmed by 5 bases and J by 2 bases, 16 bases remained unmatched. The CDR3 is 19 amino acids. Germline V gene lookup returns CDR1 GTSNPN and CDR2 SVGIG (reference sequence).

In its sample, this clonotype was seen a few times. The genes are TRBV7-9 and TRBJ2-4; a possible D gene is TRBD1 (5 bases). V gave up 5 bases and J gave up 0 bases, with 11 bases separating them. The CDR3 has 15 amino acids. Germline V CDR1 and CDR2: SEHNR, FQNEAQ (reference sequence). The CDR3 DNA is TGTGCCAGCAGCCAACAGGAGCTAGCCAAAAACATTCAGTACTTC. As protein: CASSQQELAKNIQYF. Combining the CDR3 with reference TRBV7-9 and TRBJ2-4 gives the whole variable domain DTGVSQNPRHKITKRGQNVTFRCDPISEHNRLYWYRQTLGQGPEFLTYFQNEAQLEKSRLLSDRFSAERPKGSFSTLEIQRTEQGDSAMYLCASSQQELAKNIQYFGAGTRLSVL.

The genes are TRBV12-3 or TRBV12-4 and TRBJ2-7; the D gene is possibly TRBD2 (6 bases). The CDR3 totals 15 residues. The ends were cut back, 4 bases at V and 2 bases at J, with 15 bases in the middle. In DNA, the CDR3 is TGTGCCAGCAGTTCCGTTAGCGGAGCGACCTACGAGCAGTACTTC. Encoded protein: CASSSVSGATYEQYF.

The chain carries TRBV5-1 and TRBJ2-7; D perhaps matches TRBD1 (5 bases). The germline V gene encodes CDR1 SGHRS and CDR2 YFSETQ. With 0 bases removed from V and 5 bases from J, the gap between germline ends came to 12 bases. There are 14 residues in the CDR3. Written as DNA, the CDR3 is TGCGCCAGCAGCTTGGAGGGGTTCCGAGACGAGCAGTACTTC. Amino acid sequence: CASSLEGFRDEQYF.

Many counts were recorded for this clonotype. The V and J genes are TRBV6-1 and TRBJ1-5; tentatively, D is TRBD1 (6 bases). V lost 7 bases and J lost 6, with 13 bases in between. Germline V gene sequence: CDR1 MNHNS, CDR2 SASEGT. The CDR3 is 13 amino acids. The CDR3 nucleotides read TGTGCCAGCAACCAAGAGGGGGGTCAGCCCCAGCATTTT. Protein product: CASNQEGGQPQHF.

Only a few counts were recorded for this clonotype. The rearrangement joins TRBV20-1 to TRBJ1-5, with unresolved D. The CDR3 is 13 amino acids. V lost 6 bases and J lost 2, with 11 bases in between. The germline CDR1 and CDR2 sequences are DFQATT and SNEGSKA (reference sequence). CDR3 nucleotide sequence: TGCAGTGCCCTCGGCCTGGGCAATCAGCCCCAGCATTTT. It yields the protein CSALGLGNQPQHF.

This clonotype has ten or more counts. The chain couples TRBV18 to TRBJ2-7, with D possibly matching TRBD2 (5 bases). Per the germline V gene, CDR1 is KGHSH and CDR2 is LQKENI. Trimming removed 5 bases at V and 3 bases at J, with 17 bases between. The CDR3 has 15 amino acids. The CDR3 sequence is CASSVLGAKGYEQYF. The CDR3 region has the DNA TGTGCCAGCTCAGTGTTGGGAGCAAAGGGCTACGAGCAGTACTTC.

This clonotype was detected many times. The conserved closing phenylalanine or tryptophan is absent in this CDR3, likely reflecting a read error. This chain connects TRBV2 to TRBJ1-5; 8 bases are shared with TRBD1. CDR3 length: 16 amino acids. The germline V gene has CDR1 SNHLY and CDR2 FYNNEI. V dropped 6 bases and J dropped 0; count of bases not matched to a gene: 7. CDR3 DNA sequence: TGTGCCAGCAGAGGGCCCGGACAGGGTAGCAATCAGCCCCAGCATCTT. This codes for CASRGPGQGSNQPQHL.

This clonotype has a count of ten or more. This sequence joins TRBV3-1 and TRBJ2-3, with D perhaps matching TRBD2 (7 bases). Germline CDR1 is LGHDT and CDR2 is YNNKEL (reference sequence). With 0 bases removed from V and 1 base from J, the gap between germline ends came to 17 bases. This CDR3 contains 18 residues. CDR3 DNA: TGTGCCAGCAGCCAAGAAGTCGCGGGGGCGGGAGGCACAGATACGCAGTATTTT. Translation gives CASSQEVAGAGGTDTQYF.

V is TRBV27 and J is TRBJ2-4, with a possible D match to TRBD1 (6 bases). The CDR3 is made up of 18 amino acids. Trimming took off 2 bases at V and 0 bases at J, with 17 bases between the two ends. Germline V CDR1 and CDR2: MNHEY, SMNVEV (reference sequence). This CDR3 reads CASSLRAFSGVAKNIQYF. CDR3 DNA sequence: TGTGCCAGCAGTTTACGTGCCTTCTCAGGGGTAGCCAAAAACATTCAGTACTTC.

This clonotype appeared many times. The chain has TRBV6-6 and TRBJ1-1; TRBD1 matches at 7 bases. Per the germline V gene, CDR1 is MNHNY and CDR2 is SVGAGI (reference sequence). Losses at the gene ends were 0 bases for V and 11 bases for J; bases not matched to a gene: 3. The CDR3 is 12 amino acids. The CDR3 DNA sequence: TGTGCCAGCAGTTACTCCGACAGGGTGGCTTTCTTT. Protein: CASSYSDRVAFF.

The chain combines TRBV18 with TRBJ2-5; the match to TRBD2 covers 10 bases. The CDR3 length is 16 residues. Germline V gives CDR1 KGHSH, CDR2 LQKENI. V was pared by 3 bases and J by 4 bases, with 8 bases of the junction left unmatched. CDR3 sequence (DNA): TGTGCCAGCTCACCTTCTAAACGACTAGCGGGAGAGACCCAGTACTTC. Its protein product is CASSPSKRLAGETQYF.

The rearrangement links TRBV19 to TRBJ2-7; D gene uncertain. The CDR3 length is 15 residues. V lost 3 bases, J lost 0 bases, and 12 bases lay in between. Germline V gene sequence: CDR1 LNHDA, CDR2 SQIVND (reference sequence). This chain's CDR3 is CASSMGRSSSYEQYF. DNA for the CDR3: TGTGCCAGTAGTATGGGCAGGTCGAGCTCCTACGAGCAGTACTTC. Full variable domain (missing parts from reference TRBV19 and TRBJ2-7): DGGITQSPKYLFRKEGQNVTLSCEQNLNHDAMYWYRQDPGQGLRLIYYSQIVNDFQKGDIAEGYSVSREKKESFPLTVTSAQKNPTAFYLCASSMGRSSSYEQYFGPGTRLTVT.

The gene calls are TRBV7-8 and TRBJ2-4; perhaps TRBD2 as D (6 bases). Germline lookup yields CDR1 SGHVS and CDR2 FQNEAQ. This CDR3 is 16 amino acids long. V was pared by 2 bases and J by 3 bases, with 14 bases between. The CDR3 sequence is CASSLTYGGDKNIQYF. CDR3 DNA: TGTGCCAGCAGCTTAACGTATGGAGGGGACAAAAACATTCAGTACTTC.

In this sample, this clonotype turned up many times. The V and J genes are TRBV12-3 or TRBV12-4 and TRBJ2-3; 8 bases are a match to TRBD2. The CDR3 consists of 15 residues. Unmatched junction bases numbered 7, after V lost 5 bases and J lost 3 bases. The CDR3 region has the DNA TGTGCCAGCAGTGCCCGGAGCGGGAGAACAGATACGCAGTATTTT. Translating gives CASSARSGRTDTQYF.

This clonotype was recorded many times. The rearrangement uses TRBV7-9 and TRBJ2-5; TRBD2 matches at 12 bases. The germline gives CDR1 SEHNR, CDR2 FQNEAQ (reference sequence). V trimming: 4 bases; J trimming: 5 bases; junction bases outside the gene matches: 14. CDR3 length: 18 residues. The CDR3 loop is CASSSGTSGSLTKETQYF. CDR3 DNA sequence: TGTGCCAGCAGCTCAGGGACTAGCGGGTCCCTTACGAAGGAGACCCAGTACTTC.

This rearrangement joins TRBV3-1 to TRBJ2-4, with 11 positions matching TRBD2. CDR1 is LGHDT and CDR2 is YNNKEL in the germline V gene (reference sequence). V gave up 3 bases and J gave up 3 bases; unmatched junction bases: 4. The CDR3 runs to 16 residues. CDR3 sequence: CASSHRGLADKNIQYF. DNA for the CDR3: TGTGCCAGCAGCCATAGGGGACTAGCGGACAAAAACATTCAGTACTTC.

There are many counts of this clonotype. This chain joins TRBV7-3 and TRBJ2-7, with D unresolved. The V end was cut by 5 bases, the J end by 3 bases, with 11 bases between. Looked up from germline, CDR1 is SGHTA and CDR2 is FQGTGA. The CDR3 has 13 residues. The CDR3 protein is CASSISGFYEQYF. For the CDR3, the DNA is TGTGCCAGCAGCATCTCAGGATTCTACGAGCAGTACTTC. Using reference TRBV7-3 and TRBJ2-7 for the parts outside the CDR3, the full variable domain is GAGVSQTPSNKVTEKGKYVELRCDPISGHTALYWYRQSLGQGPEFLIYFQGTGAADDSGLPNDRFFAVRPEGSVSTLKIQRTERGDSAVYLCASSISGFYEQYFGPGTRLTVT.

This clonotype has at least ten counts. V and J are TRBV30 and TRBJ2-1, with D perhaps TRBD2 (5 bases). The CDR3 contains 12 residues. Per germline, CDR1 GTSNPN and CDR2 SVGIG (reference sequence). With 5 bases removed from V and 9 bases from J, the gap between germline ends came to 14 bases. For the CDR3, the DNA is TGTGCCTGGGCCCCGGGGTTCGGTGAGCAGTTCTTC. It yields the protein CAWAPGFGEQFF.

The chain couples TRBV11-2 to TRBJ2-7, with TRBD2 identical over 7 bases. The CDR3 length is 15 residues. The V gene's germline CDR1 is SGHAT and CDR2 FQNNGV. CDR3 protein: CASSLGSGVSYEQYV. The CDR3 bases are TGCGCCAGCAGCTTAGGAAGCGGGGTCTCCTACGAGCAGTACGTC.